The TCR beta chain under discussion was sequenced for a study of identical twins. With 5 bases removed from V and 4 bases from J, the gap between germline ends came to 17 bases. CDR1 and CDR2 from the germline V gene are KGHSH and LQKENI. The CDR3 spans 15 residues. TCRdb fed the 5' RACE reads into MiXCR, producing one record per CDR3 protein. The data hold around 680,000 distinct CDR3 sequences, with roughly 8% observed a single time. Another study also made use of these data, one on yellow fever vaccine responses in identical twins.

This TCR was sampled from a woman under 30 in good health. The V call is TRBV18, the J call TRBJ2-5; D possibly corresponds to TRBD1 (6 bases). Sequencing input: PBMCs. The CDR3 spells CASSETGTPGETQYF. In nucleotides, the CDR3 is TGTGCCAGCTCAGAAACCGGGACACCGGGAGAGACCCAGTACTTC.